This TCR beta chain was found in a study of vaccination effects on CD4 cells after COVID-19. Whole-study results and caveats: The study had few convalescent patients and no early post-infection timepoints. Clones arising from infection and from vaccination showed marked clonal contraction late after vaccination.

Before sequencing, viral peptide pools were used by the ViraFEST assay to expand antigen-specific CD4+ T cells. Investigators separated out CD4+ T cells once approximately 10 days of culture had passed. Nucleocapsid antibodies were negative in the vaccine recipients, who had never had SARS-CoV-2 infection. Some 2 million PBMC per well received approximately 10 IU/ml IL-2 and about 10 ug/ml peptides in culture. Days 3 and 7 saw half the medium replaced with IL-2 medium. A remark on this clone: Antigen: not known.

Measured with immunoSEQ multiplex PCR; TCRdb has only the in-frame clones, and not every one. The table shows approximately 30,000 clones, with 72% occurring only once. The sequence came from a human donor who received a COVID-19 vaccine. The sample in question was CD4+ T cells from PBMCs cultured with SARS-CoV-2 spike peptides, obtained before COVID-19 vaccination.

The CDR3 protein is CASRRQGAPGLSEKLFF. The DNA of the CDR3 is TGTGCCAGCAGAAGACAGGGGGCGCCGGGTCTGAGTGAAAAACTGTTTTTT. This chain connects TRBV3-1 (or the pseudogene TRBV3-2) to TRBJ1-4; 10 positions match TRBD1. This CDR3 comprises 17 residues. Germline V gene data show CDR1 as LGHDT and CDR2 as YNNKEL (reference sequence). J was trimmed by 7 bases and V by 6 bases; bases with no gene match: 14.